One sample yielded the 8 T cell receptor beta chains listed below, sequenced in a study of tumor-infiltrating lymphocytes in primary liver carcinoma. Co-extraction yielded RNA and DNA from approximately 20-30 mg of unsorted bulk tissue. cDNA specific to TCR beta was made from approximately 500 ng of total RNA, with a constant-region primer employed for priming. Library construction for TCR beta comprised three nested multiplex PCR rounds performed with slightly modified ARM-PCR. Investigators reported that the first two PCR rounds, at around 11 cycles each, used TRBV1-TRBV30 forward primers with a C-beta reverse primer. MiXCR, applied by TCRdb to the multiplex PCR reads, yields one record per CDR3 protein. The sample yields more than 90,000 distinct CDR3 sequences, about 67% seen once. Input material: liver tumor tissue from sampling region 2. Indicated subset: tumor region T2, inferior pole. The receptors were gathered from a woman aged 55-75 years with primary liver carcinoma and hepatitis B virus infection.

V usage is TRBV6-4 and J usage is TRBJ2-1, with D possibly matching TRBD1 (6 bases). Trimming cost V 1 base and J 6 bases, with 10 bases left between them. The CDR3 covers 14 residues. The germline gives CDR1 MRHNA, CDR2 SNTAGT. The CDR3, as DNA: TGTGCCAGCAGTGACTTGGTGGGGGCCAATGAGCAGTTCTTC. This sequence encodes CASSDLVGANEQFF.

This clonotype was seen a single time. At one of its ends the junction is not consistent with the germline gene, which may arise from a read error. V is TRBV11-2 and J is TRBJ2-1, with D perhaps matching TRBD2 (6 bases). CDR1 and CDR2 (germline): SGHAT, FQNNGV. The CDR3 totals 15 residues. In DNA, the CDR3 is TGTGCTAGCAGCTTAGTGGGCAGGAGGGAAAATGAGCAGTTCTTC. This encodes CASSLVGRRENEQFF. Complete variable domain (other parts from reference TRBV11-2 and TRBJ2-1): EAGVAQSPRYKIIEKRQSVAFWCNPISGHATLYWYQQILGQGPKLLIQFQNNGVVDDSQLPKDRFSAERLKGVDSTLKIQPAKLEDSAVYLCASSLVGRRENEQFFGPGTRLTVL.

In the case of this clonotype: One end of the junction does not line up with germline, which may come from a read error. The V and J genes are TRBV11-2 and TRBJ2-7; 8 nucleotides match TRBD2. Germline V gene lookup returns CDR1 SGHAT and CDR2 FQNNGV. CDR3 length equals 16 residues. This chain's CDR3 is CASSLPAGGPHNEHYF. Written as DNA, the CDR3 is TGTGCTAGCAGCTTGCCGGCGGGAGGTCCACATAACGAGCACTACTTC.

This clonotype was recorded many times. The genes are TRBV5-1 and TRBJ2-5; maybe TRBD2 (6 bases). Trimming removed 0 bases at V and 5 bases at J, with 17 bases between. Germline lookup yields CDR1 SGHRS and CDR2 YFSETQ. This CDR3 region has 16 residues. CDR3 protein: CASSLEVSGGWETQYF. In DNA, the CDR3 is TGCGCCAGCAGCTTGGAAGTATCCGGGGGATGGGAGACCCAGTACTTC.

This clonotype has a handful of counts. The chain is built from TRBV28 and TRBJ2-7; D remains ambiguous. Per germline, CDR1 MDHEN and CDR2 SYDVKM. Between the trimmed V and J ends, which lost 1 base and 3 bases, there was a span of 1 base. The CDR3 contains 11 residues. CDR3 in amino acids: CASSLFYEQYF. In DNA, the CDR3 is TGTGCCAGCAGTTTATTCTACGAGCAGTACTTC.

The rearrangement uses TRBV7-8 and TRBJ2-1; a weak D match, TRBD1 (5 bases). This CDR3 has 15 residues. The V end was cut by 6 bases, the J end by 8 bases, with 20 bases between. Germline V gives CDR1 SGHVS, CDR2 FQNEAQ. CDR3 sequence: CASSSVFRVWDEQFF. The DNA for the CDR3 is TGTGCCAGCAGTTCGGTCTTCAGGGTTTGGGATGAGCAGTTCTTC.

To note about this clonotype: Possible read error: a much larger clone is one base away. V and J are TRBV14 and TRBJ1-6; D may be TRBD1 (5 bases). CDR1 is SGHDN and CDR2 is FVKESK in the germline V gene. Trimming shortened V by 4 bases and J by 10 bases, and 17 bases separated the two germline ends. There are 15 residues in the CDR3. CDR3: CASSLTRGGYSPLHF. The CDR3 nucleotides read TGTGCCAGCAGCCTGACACGGGGGGGATACTCACCCCTCCACTTT.

As to this clonotype: A much bigger clone sits one base away, suggesting this may be a read error. The chain employs TRBV5-4 and TRBJ2-3; TRBD2 might be the D (5 bases). The CDR3 covers 17 residues. V was clipped by 0 bases and J by 1 base, with 15 bases between them. Germline CDR1 is SGHNT and CDR2 is YYREEE (reference sequence). CDR3 protein: CASSLGGIVGGTDTQYF. The DNA of the CDR3 is TGTGCCAGCAGCTTGGGGGGTATAGTGGGAGGCACAGATACGCAGTATTTT.